This TCR beta chain was identified in a study of blood T cell repertoires in COVID-19 (TCRdb year 2020). Background for the entire study: Samples from collaborators originated in the United States, Italy and Spain and spanned both the acute and convalescent phases of COVID-19. The repertoires were made available in a free public database intended to serve as a resource for research on the immune response to SARS-CoV-2. Subjects who had been exposed to COVID-19, were actively infected with it, or had recovered from it provided the deeply sampled blood TCRbeta repertoires that made up the dataset. The samples were drawn from two sources: the first 160 participants of the ongoing ImmuneRACE study, and over 950 subjects contributed by 6 global collaborators. The prospective study material was composed of cDNA or gDNA derived from T cells, B-cell-depleted T cells, or PBMCs. Where available, HLA class I and class II types were taken from metadata supplied by the sample provider and were not determined by assay-based typing. A de-identified subject ID, COVID-19 status, age in years and sex were almost always included in the sample metadata. Overall results and qualifications from the work: Clinical and demographic metadata were provided uncurated, with the amount varying by source and participant.

About this clone itself: The antigen this receptor binds is unknown. No much larger clonotype is one base removed from it; base qualities were not supplied.

The V and J ends are trimmed by 1 base and 0 bases, leaving 8 bases between them. The germline V gene supplies CDR1 SGHRS and CDR2 YFSETQ. The CDR3 measures 14 amino acids from cysteine to phenylalanine. Only the CDR3 DNA is retained, 42 bases long and in frame from the first base. The immunoSEQ Assay, a bias-controlled multiplex PCR, was used to amplify TCRbeta CDR3 regions from genomic DNA. The authors processed their data as follows. The number of nucleated cells in each sample was estimated from the amplification of reference gene primers within the assay. Sequence reads were collapsed and filtered to measure the absolute abundance of every unique TCRbeta CDR3 rearrangement. For each sample, productive Simpson clonality was calculated as the square root of Simpson's diversity index over productive rearrangements. Sourced from immuneACCESS, this table was stored by TCRdb with only in-frame sequences that have V and J called. A share of the clones is absent; for the studies checked, an unresolved V gene accounts for under half, and the remainder has no known explanation. Clone size and the V and J calls come from that table; the DNA yielded D and trimming. Present in this sample are 89,000 or so clones, around 84% of which were seen just once. Together, the top ten hold 35% to 40% of the sample.

Collaborating institutions collected whole blood in K2EDTA tubes following their own protocols. For TCRbeta analysis, collaborators shipped samples in one of three forms: frozen whole blood, isolated PBMCs, or DNA extracted from either of those sample types. This chain joins TRBV5-1 to TRBJ2-7; no D segment can be confidently identified. This receptor was identified in a man older than 75 with acute or convalescent COVID-19. The sample was peripheral blood. DNA sequence: TGCGCCAGCAGCTTGTTTGAGAGCTCCTACGAGCAGTACTTC. This is translated as CASSLFESSYEQYF.